This T cell receptor (beta chain) was sequenced for a study of beta chain features in type 1 diabetes. In the study overall: Examination spanned around 110 million sorted cells from all samples.

Findings and limits, study-wide: The study found moderately but significantly shorter TCRB CDR3s in all four CD4+ subsets of Type 1 diabetes patients.

Every single donor gave one heparinised blood draw, and these averaged about 110 mL. All of the sorted populations showed purity greater than 98%. Germline V gene data show CDR1 as SGHDT and CDR2 as YYEEEE. The CDR3 is 17 amino acids. V dropped 0 bases and J dropped 4; count of bases not matched to a gene: 9. Isolated RNA was reverse transcribed in full, so expressed TCRB transcripts were sequenced. Using immunoSEQ multiplex PCR, the repertoire was profiled, and TCRdb retains in-frame clones only, with some absent. The data contain hundreds of thousands of clones, more than 13% of them singletons. About this clone itself: Its antigen is still unknown.

The sequenced sample was naive CD4+ T cells from blood. This chain joins TRBV5-6 and TRBJ1-5; 8 bases map to TRBD1. This sequence originates from a man younger than 30 with type 1 diabetes. The DNA of the CDR3 is TGTGCCAGCAGCTTGGCCTCCGCAGGGGGCAGGAATCAGCCCCAGCATTTT. Translated: CASSLASAGGRNQPQHF. Full variable domain (rest looked up from reference TRBV5-6 and TRBJ1-5): DAGVTQSPTHLIKTRGQQVTLRCSPKSGHDTVSWYQQALGQGPQFIFQYYEEEERQRGNFPDRFSGHQFPNYSSELNVNALLLGDSALYLCASSLASAGGRNQPQHFGDGTRLSIL.